The source of this TCR beta chain is a study of T cells in women clearing cervical HPV infection. Across the study: HLA type stays a possible confounder, typing being limited. Study results and limitations: It is unknown whether associations predate infection; no effector/memory or HPV-specific sorting.

The data were produced by immunoSEQ multiplex PCR, yet TCRdb's version contains in-frame clones alone and is incomplete. Its listing shows approximately 39,000 clones. Turning to this clone: Its antigen is as yet unknown. The read terminates 3 residues ahead of where the CDR3 ends, so the germline J gene completes it.

CDR3 length equals 14 residues. V was pared by 0 bases and J by 6 bases, with 3 bases of the junction left unmatched. Germline CDR1 reads SGHRS; CDR2 reads YFSETQ. The receptor comes from a woman aged 18 to 69 with a cervical HPV16 infection that either progressed to CIN3+ or cleared (not recorded which). Specimen: blood buffy coat. This sequence joins TRBV5-1 and TRBJ1-2, with TRBD1 matching 9 bases. The CDR3 bases that were read are TGCGCCAGCAGCTTGGGCGGACAGGGGAATGGC. This sequence encodes CASSLGGQGNG. The full CDR3 is CASSLGGQGNGYTF. Together with reference TRBV5-1 and TRBJ1-2, the CDR3 gives the full variable domain: KAGVTQTPRYLIKTRGQQVTLSCSPISGHRSVSWYQQTPGQGLQFLFEYFSETQRNKGNFPGRFSGRQFSNSRSEMNVSTLELGDSALYLCASSLGGQGNGYTFGSGTRLTVV.